Described below is a single T cell receptor (beta chain) sequence and its context. Its cognate antigen is unknown. This table comes from immunoSEQ multiplex PCR, and its TCRdb copy is limited to in-frame clones, with some not included. This table holds roughly 67,000 clones, 91% found once. This specimen belongs to a study of cytomegalovirus exposure and HLA in healthy donors. Study-level points and caveats: In vitro testing confirmed a few CMV-associated chains as specific for CMV antigens. Altogether, 170 or so TCR beta chains were recorded as cytomegalovirus-associated.

V lost 6 bases and J lost 4; bases outside the gene matches: 10. Germline-derived CDR1 and CDR2 are MNHEY and SMNVEV (reference sequence). The CDR3 contains 16 residues. The chain links TRBV27 to TRBJ2-2, with 8 bases fitting TRBD1. Sample: PBMCs. The TCR was taken from a man younger than 30 in good health and CMV-seronegative. The CDR3 DNA is TGTGCCAGCAGAAGGCAGGGGGCCCGGGTCACCGGGGAGCTGTTTTTT. Amino acids: CASRRQGARVTGELFF.